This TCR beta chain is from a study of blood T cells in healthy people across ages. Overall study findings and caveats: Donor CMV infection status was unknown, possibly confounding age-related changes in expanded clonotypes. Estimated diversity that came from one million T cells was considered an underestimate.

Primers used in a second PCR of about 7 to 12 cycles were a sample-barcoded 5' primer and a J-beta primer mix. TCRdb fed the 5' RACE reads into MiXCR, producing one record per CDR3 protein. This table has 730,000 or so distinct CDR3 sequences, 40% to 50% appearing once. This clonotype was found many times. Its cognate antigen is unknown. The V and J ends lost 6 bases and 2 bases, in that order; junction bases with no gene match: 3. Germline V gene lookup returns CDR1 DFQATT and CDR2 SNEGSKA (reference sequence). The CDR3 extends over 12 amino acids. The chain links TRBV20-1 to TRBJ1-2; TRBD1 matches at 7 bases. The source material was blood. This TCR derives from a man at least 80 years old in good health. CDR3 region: CSAKTGNYGYTF. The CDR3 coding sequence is TGCAGTGCAAAGACAGGGAACTATGGCTACACCTTC.